The sequence of this TCR beta chain was determined in a study of blood T cell repertoires in COVID-19. TCRdb's copy holds only in-frame clones and misses some; the assay was immunoSEQ multiplex PCR. The sample holds about 200,000 clones, roughly 88% seen once. The ends were cut back, 5 bases at V and 8 bases at J, with 21 bases in the middle. Germline assignment: CDR1 MGHDK and CDR2 SYGVNS. This CDR3 spans 15 amino acids. The J gene is TRBJ1-2, the V gene TRBV25-1; D is uncertain. This clonotype was sampled from a human donor in a cohort sampled during active COVID-19. The sample comprised peripheral blood. Here the CDR3 reads CASSTPVTRLSGYTF. The CDR3, as DNA: TGTGCCAGCAGTACTCCCGTAACTCGCCTCTCCGGCTACACCTTC.